This T cell receptor (beta chain) originates from a study of CXCR3-negative and CXCR3-positive naive CD8 T cells. Note on this clonotype: Its specificity is unknown.

UMI-labeled 5' RACE TRB cDNA libraries were prepared from the cells. TCRdb reworked the 5' RACE reads into one entry per CDR3 protein, no DNA. This table lists roughly 140,000 distinct CDR3 sequences. Findings of the study overall: CXCR3-positive naive cells carried more hydrophobic TRB CDR3s than CXCR3-negative ones. Relative to memory CD8+ cells, whose diversity was much lower, both naive subsets had comparably high diversity. Naive cells used TRBV-TRBJ genes in much the same way whether CXCR3-negative or CXCR3-positive; memory cells did not.

A CD45RO-CCR7+CD27+CD95- phenotype identified naive CD8+ T cells. Germline loops: CDR1 SEHNR, CDR2 FQNEAQ (reference sequence). The CDR3 extends over 14 amino acids. Sequenced sample: naive CXCR3+ CD8+ T cells from blood. The subset here: CD45RO-CCR7+CD27+CD95- naive CD8+ T cells expressing CXCR3 (TNR3+). The rearrangement links TRBV7-9 to TRBJ1-1. This TCR was recovered from a human donor in good health. Some clones in this sample may be carry-over from other donors' samples. The CDR3 loop reads CASSPGSGDTEAFF. Using reference TRBV7-9 and TRBJ1-1 for the parts outside the CDR3, the full variable domain is DTGVSQNPRHKITKRGQNVTFRCDPISEHNRLYWYRQTLGQGPEFLTYFQNEAQLEKSRLLSDRFSAERPKGSFSTLEIQRTEQGDSAMYLCASSPGSGDTEAFFGQGTRLTVV.